The rows below give T cell receptor beta chains drawn from one sample of a study of cytomegalovirus exposure and HLA in healthy donors. The method was immunoSEQ multiplex PCR; TCRdb's version includes in-frame clones alone and lacks a portion of them. The data show approximately 100,000 clones, with 82% seen just once and 1.5% to 2% held by the top ten. Sample: PBMCs. These receptors were collected from a man aged 45-65 years in good health and CMV-seronegative. The CDR3 runs from the conserved cysteine through the conserved F or W. The D gene is left open where the match is weak. Clone size is given for some rows only: seen once, a few or many times, or a class if the clone is expanded.

size | J | V | D | DNA | CDR3
- | TRBJ2-5 | TRBV28 | TRBD2 | TGTGCCAGCAGTTACGAGCGGGGGGCCCACGGCGAGACCCAGTACTTC | CASSYERGAHGETQYF
- | TRBJ2-7 | TRBV7-9 | TRBD1 | TGTGCCAGCAGCCCGGGACAGGGAGCCTACGAGCAGTACTTC | CASSPGQGAYEQYF
- | TRBJ1-3 | TRBV19 | TRBD1 | TGTGCCAGTACTACGACAGGGGGCCCTAGAAACACCATATATTTT | CASTTTGGPRNTIYF
- | TRBJ2-2 | TRBV7-8 | TRBD1 | TGTGCCAGCAGCTTAGCGAGCGGACAGGGGGGCACCGGGGAGCTGTTTTTT | CASSLASGQGGTGELFF
- | TRBJ2-3 | TRBV5-6 | - | TGTGCCACCAGCTTTTCACTCCCCACAGATACGCAGTATTTT | CATSFSLPTDTQYF
- | TRBJ2-5 | TRBV15 | - | TGTGCCACCAGCAGAGATCATTTTGCAGGGGACGAGACCCAGTACTTC | CATSRDHFAGDETQYF
- | TRBJ1-2 | TRBV11-2 | - | TGTGCCAGCAGCCCAGCGCGGGCAGCGATCTATGGCTACACCTTC | CASSPARAAIYGYTF
few | TRBJ1-2 | TRBV9 | - | TGTGCCAGCAGCGTAGCCAGGATGTACCATGGCTACACCTTC | CASSVARMYHGYTF
- | TRBJ2-6 | TRBV7-2 | - | TGTGCCAGCAGCTTAGGAGTTTCGGGGGCCAACGTCCTGACTTTC | CASSLGVSGANVLTF
- | TRBJ2-2 | TRBV4-1 | - | TGCGCCAGCAGCCTCCGGACGGGGAATCGGGAGCTGTTTTTT | CASSLRTGNRELFF
few | TRBJ1-1 | TRBV7-8 | - | TGTGCCAGCAGCTTATCTCGAAGTGGGCAGAACACTGAAGCTTTCTTT | CASSLSRSGQNTEAFF
- | TRBJ2-3 | TRBV7-7 | TRBD2 | TGTGCTAGTAGCCTCGGGGGGACTAGCGGGGGCACAGATACGCAGTATTTT | CASSLGGTSGGTDTQYF
once | TRBJ1-5 | TRBV5-8 | - | TGTGCCAGCAGCTTTAGACAGGTTGGTCAGCCCCAGCATTTT | CASSFRQVGQPQHF
- | TRBJ2-7 | TRBV19 | - | TGTGCCAGTAGCATGACTGACTCCTACGAGCAGTACTTC | CASSMTDSYEQYF
- | TRBJ1-3 | TRBV28 | TRBD1 | TGTGCCAGCAGTACAGGGGTCCTAGCCACCATATATTTT | CASSTGVLATIYF
once | TRBJ1-2 | TRBV7-2 | - | TGTGCCAGCAGCAGCCGCTATGGCTACACCTTC | CASSSRYGYTF
few | TRBJ2-1 | TRBV5-6 | - | TGTGCCAGCCTGCGAGGGCCTGAGCAGTTCTTC | CASLRGPEQFF
- | TRBJ2-1 | TRBV5-1 | - | TGCGCCAGCAGCCCCTCCGGGACTTTCCCTTATGTTCAGTTCTTC | CASSPSGTFPYVQFF
- | TRBJ1-1 | TRBV4-1 | - | TGCGCCAGCAGCCAAATATTGACAGCCCTGAACACTGAAGCTTTCTTT | CASSQILTALNTEAFF
- | TRBJ1-5 | TRBV5-5 | TRBD1 | TGTGCCAGCAGCTGGACAGGGTTAGAAAATCAGCCCCAGCATTTT | CASSWTGLENQPQHF
- | TRBJ2-6 | TRBV19 | - | TGTGCCAGTAGGGCTTGGACAGAATCCCCTGGGGCCAACGTCCTGACTTTC | CASRAWTESPGANVLTF
- | TRBJ1-2 | TRBV7-2 | - | TGTGCCAGCAGCTTAGTAGGGCATGGGGCGGATGGCTACACCTTC | CASSLVGHGADGYTF
- | TRBJ2-2 | TRBV5-1 | - | TGCGCCAGCAGCTTGATCGGGGGTTGGAACACCGGGGAGCTGTTTTTT | CASSLIGGWNTGELFF
few | TRBJ1-1 | TRBV4-1 | - | TGCGCCAGCAGCCAGATGCCGGGACTAGTGAACACTGAAGCTTTCTTT | CASSQMPGLVNTEAFF
- | TRBJ1-2 | TRBV6-6 | - | TGTGCCAGCAGTGAGGACAGTTATAACTATGGCTACACCTTC | CASSEDSYNYGYTF
- | TRBJ2-6 | TRBV19 | - | TGTGCCAGTGGGGGACTGCGCTCTGGGGCCAACGTCCTGACTTTC | CASGGLRSGANVLTF
- | TRBJ1-1 | TRBV4-1 | - | TGCGCCAGCAGCCAAATGCGGCCCACTGAAGCTTTCTTT | CASSQMRPTEAFF
- | TRBJ2-1 | TRBV5-1 | TRBD2 | TGCGCCAGCAGCTTAGCGGGGGGGCAATCGTCCTACAATGAGCAGTTCTTC | CASSLAGGQSSYNEQFF
- | TRBJ2-6 | TRBV5-1 | - | TGCGCCAGCAGCTTACTGACAGTCTCTGGGGCCAACGTCCTGACTTTC | CASSLLTVSGANVLTF
- | TRBJ2-6 | TRBV14 | - | TGTGCCAGCAGCTTACAGATCTCTGGGGCCAACGTCCTGACTTTC | CASSLQISGANVLTF
- | TRBJ1-2 | TRBV28 | TRBD1 | TGTGCCAGCTCGACAGGGGACTATGGCTACACCTTC | CASSTGDYGYTF
- | TRBJ2-2 | TRBV27 | TRBD1 | TGTGCCAGCAGTTCCCGGGACAGGGGCACCGGGGAGCTGTTTTTT | CASSSRDRGTGELFF
- | TRBJ1-2 | TRBV19 | TRBD1 | TGTGCCAGTAGTGACAGGGTTAACTATGGCTACACCTTC | CASSDRVNYGYTF
- | TRBJ2-7 | TRBV9 | - | TGTGCCAGCGGGCCGGACACCAACTCCTACGAGCAGTACTTC | CASGPDTNSYEQYF
- | TRBJ1-1 | TRBV28 | - | TGTGCCAGCACCCCAGGATGGAACACTGAAGCTTTCTTT | CASTPGWNTEAFF
- | TRBJ1-5 | TRBV5-5 | - | TGTGCCAGCAGTCCACGGGATTTACAGGGCCCCAATCAGCCCCAGCATTTT | CASSPRDLQGPNQPQHF
- | TRBJ2-3 | TRBV2 | - | TGTGCCAGCAGTGGGGTAGGGAGCGGTTATACGCAGTATTTT | CASSGVGSGYTQYF
- | TRBJ1-3 | TRBV18 | - | TGTGCCAGCTCACCCCTGCCGGTTGCTGGAAACACCATATATTTT | CASSPLPVAGNTIYF
- | TRBJ1-2 | TRBV18 | - | TGTGCCAGCTCACCTAGCCCGGACAGCAACTATGGCTACACCTTC | CASSPSPDSNYGYTF
- | TRBJ1-5 | TRBV10-2 | TRBD1 | TGCGCCAGCAGTGTAGAAAACAGGGGGCAAACTCAGCCCCAGCATTTT | CASSVENRGQTQPQHF
- | TRBJ1-1 | TRBV6-5 | - | TGTGCCAGCAGTTACCAGGGCAAAGCTTTCTTT | CASSYQGKAFF
- | TRBJ2-2 | TRBV10-1 | - | TGCGCCAGCAGTGATCCGCGTACCGGGGAGCTGTTTTTT | CASSDPRTGELFF
- | TRBJ2-5 | TRBV5-5 | - | TGTGCCAGCAGCTTGGTATCCGGGGGTGAGACCCAGTACTTC | CASSLVSGGETQYF
once | TRBJ1-5 | TRBV27 | TRBD1 | TGTGCCAGCAGTTTATCAGGGGACAGGGGATTACAGCCCCAGCATTTT | CASSLSGDRGLQPQHF
- | TRBJ2-3 | TRBV27 | - | TGTGCCAGCACCGATATAAGGGGGGCGGGGGCAGATACGCAGTATTTT | CASTDIRGAGADTQYF
- | TRBJ1-1 | TRBV6-5 | - | TGTGCCAGCAGCCCACCTGGACAGCTGAACACTGAAGCTTTCTTT | CASSPPGQLNTEAFF
few | TRBJ1-2 | TRBV4-3 | TRBD1 | TGCGCCAGCAGCCAAGGGAGGGACAGGGGGTGGACTAACTATGGCTACACCTTC | CASSQGRDRGWTNYGYTF
- | TRBJ1-1 | TRBV7-2 | - | TGTGCCAGCAGCTTAGCGGGGGGAGGGGGCACTGAAGCTTTCTTT | CASSLAGGGGTEAFF
few | TRBJ1-1 | TRBV6-5 | TRBD1 | TGTGCCAGCAGTTACCTACGACAGGGGGACACTGAAGCTTTCTTT | CASSYLRQGDTEAFF
- | TRBJ2-6 | TRBV19 | - | TGTGCCAGTAGACAGAACTCTGGGGCCAACGTCCTGACTTTC | CASRQNSGANVLTF
- | TRBJ1-1 | TRBV11-2 | - | TGTGCCAGCAGCTTAGGCCAGGAAAGGCCTTTCTTT | CASSLGQERPFF
- | TRBJ2-5 | TRBV7-2 | TRBD2 | TGTGCCAGCAGTATAGCGGGGACCCAAGAGACCCAGTACTTC | CASSIAGTQETQYF
once | TRBJ2-3 | TRBV2 | TRBD1 | TGTGCCAGCCCCCCAAGTCGGACAGGGGAGAGCACAGATACGCAGTATTTT | CASPPSRTGESTDTQYF
- | TRBJ1-5 | TRBV6-6 | - | TGTGCCAGCAGTTACAATCAGAACAATCAGCCCCAGCATTTT | CASSYNQNNQPQHF
- | TRBJ2-3 | TRBV19 | TRBD2 | TGTGCCAGTAGTGCCCCACTAGCGGGGCTCCCAGATACGCAGTATTTT | CASSAPLAGLPDTQYF